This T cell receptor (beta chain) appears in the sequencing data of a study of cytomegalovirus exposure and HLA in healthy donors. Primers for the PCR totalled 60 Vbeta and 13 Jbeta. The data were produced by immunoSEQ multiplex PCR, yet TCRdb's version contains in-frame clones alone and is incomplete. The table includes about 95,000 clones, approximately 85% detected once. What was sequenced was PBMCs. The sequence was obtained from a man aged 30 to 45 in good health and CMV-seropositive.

The CDR3 sequence is CAISDVAGGDYGYTF. CDR3 in DNA: TGTGCCATCAGTGATGTGGCAGGGGGAGACTATGGCTACACCTTC. This chain joins TRBV10-3 and TRBJ1-2; 7 bases match TRBD1. CDR1 and CDR2 from the germline V gene are ENHRY and SYGVKD. Trimming removed 3 bases from V and 3 bases from J; junction bases left unmatched: 7. CDR3 size: 15 residues.